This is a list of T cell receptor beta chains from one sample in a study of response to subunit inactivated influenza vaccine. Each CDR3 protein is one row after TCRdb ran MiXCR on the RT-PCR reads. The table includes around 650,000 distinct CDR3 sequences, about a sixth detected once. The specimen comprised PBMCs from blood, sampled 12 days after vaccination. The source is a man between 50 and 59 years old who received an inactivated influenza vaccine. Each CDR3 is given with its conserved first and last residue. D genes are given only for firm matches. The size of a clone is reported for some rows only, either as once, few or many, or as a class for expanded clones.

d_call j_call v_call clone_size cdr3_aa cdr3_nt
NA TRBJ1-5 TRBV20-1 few CSASSREGNNQPQHF TGCAGTGCTAGTTCCAGGGAAGGGAACAATCAGCCCCAGCATTTT
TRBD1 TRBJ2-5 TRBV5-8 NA CASSLQGASGETQYF TGTGCCAGCAGCTTGCAGGGGGCATCAGGAGAGACCCAGTACTTC
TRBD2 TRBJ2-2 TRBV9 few CASGGGTNTGELFF TGTGCCAGCGGGGGGGGTACGAACACCGGGGAGCTGTTTTTT
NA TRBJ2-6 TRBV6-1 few CASSEQGAGANVLTF TGTGCCAGCAGCGAACAGGGAGCTGGGGCCAACGTCCTGACTTTC
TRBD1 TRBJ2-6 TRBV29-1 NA CSVTTGGGGANVLTF TGCAGCGTGACGACAGGGGGTGGTGGGGCCAACGTCCTGACTTTC
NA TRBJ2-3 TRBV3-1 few CASSQGIPDTQYF TGTGCCAGCAGCCAAGGGATCCCGGATACGCAGTATTTT
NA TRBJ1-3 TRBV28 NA CASSSPGQGTGNTIYF TGTGCCAGCAGTTCCCCCGGTCAGGGAACGGGAAACACCATATATTTT
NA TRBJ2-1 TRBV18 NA CASSPQGAPYNEQFF TGTGCCAGCTCACCACAAGGGGCCCCCTACAATGAGCAGTTCTTC
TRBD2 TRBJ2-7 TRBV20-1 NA CSAPTSGSRSYEQYF TGCAGTGCACCGACTAGCGGGAGTAGGTCCTACGAGCAGTACTTC
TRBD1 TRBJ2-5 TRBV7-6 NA CASSQIGTGGQETQYF TGTGCCAGCAGCCAAATCGGGACAGGGGGCCAAGAGACCCAGTACTTC
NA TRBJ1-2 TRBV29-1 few CSVDLRTGTAGYGYTF TGCAGCGTTGACCTAAGAACAGGGACGGCGGGCTATGGCTACACCTTC
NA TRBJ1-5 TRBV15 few CATSREGTEYSNQPQHF TGTGCCACCAGCAGAGAGGGGACGGAATATAGCAATCAGCCCCAGCATTTT